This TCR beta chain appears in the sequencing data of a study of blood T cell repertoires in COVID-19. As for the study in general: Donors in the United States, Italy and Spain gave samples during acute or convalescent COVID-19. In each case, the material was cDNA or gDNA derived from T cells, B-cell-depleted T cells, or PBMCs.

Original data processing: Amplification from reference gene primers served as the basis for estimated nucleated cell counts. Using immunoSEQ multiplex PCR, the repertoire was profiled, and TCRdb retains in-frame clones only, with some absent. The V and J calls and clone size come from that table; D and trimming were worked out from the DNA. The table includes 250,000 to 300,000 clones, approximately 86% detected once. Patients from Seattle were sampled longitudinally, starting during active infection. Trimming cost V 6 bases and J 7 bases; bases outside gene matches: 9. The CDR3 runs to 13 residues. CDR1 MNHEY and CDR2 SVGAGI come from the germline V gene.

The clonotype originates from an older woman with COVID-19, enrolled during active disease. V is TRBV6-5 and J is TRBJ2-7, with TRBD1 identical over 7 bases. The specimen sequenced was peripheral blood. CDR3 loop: CASSLTGTEEQYF. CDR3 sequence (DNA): TGTGCCAGCAGCCTCACCGGGACAGAAGAGCAGTACTTC.